This entry describes one T cell receptor beta chain. The antigen is unknown. In the same sample, other DNA sequences code for this CDR3. This specimen comes from a study of cytomegalovirus exposure and HLA in healthy donors. This PCR relied on a set of 60 Vbeta primers and 13 Jbeta primers. Assay used: immunoSEQ multiplex PCR; TCRdb lists only in-frame clones, some missing. The sample records about 110,000 clones, 65% to 80% being singletons. Findings of the study overall: Reports credit the classifier with highly specific, highly sensitive diagnosis of cytomegalovirus status.

The CDR3 spans 14 residues. Germline CDR1 SEHNR, CDR2 FQNEAQ (reference sequence). The ends lost 1 base at V and 10 bases at J; junction bases unmatched: 4. The specimen sequenced was PBMCs. The V gene is TRBV7-9, the J gene TRBJ1-6; 7 nucleotides agree with TRBD1. The TCR was taken from a man aged 60 to 75 in good health and CMV-seronegative. The CDR3: CASSLGQGRSPLHF. The CDR3 DNA reads TGTGCCAGCAGCTTAGGACAGGGACGGTCACCCCTCCACTTT.